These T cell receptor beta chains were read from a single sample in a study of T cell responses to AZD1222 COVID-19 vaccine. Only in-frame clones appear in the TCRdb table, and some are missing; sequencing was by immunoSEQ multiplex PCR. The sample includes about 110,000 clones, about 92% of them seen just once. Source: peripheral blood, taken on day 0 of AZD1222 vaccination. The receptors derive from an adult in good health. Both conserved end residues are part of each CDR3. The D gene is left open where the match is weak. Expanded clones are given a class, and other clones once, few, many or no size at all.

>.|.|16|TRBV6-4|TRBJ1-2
TGTGCCAGCAGTAAGACAATATCGGACCATACTGGGGGCTACACCTTC
CASSKTISDHTGGYTF
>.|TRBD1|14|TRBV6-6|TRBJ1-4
TGTGCCAGCAGTTACGGGACAGGGGCTGAAAAACTGTTTTTT
CASSYGTGAEKLFF
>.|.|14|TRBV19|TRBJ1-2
TGTGCCAGTAGTGGGGACGGGAGCGTCTATGGCTACACCTTC
CASSGDGSVYGYTF
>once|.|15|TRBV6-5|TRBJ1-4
TGTGCCAGCAGTTACTCGATTTACAACCGGGCAAAACTGTTTTTT
CASSYSIYNRAKLFF
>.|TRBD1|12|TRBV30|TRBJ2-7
TGTGCCTCGGGACAGGGGTTTTACGAGCAGTACTTC
CASGQGFYEQYF
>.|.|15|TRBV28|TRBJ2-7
TGTGCCAGCAGTCCCGAGGGCAGGGGCTCCCACGAGCAGTACTTC
CASSPEGRGSHEQYF
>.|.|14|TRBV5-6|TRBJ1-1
TGTGCCAGCAGCTTGAACCAGCTGAACACTGAAGCTTTCTTT
CASSLNQLNTEAFF
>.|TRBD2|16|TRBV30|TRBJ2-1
TGTGCCTGGAGTGTAGGTCTAGCGGATTCCTACAATGAGCAGTTCTTC
CAWSVGLADSYNEQFF
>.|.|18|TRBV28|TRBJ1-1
TGTGCCAGCAGAAAAAGGTCGGAACTTGTGCTCAGACGGAGAGAAGCTTTCTTT
CASRKRSELVLRRREAFF
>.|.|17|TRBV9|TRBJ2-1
TGTGCCAGCAGCGTACAACCTAGCCCAAGTCGATTCTGGGAGCAGTTCTTC
CASSVQPSPSRFWEQFF
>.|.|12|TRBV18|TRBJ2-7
TGTGCCAGCTCCGACAGCTCCTACGAGCAGTACTTC
CASSDSSYEQYF
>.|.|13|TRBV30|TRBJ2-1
TGTGCCTGGAGCCTACAGCAACCCAATGAGCAGTTCTTC
CAWSLQQPNEQFF
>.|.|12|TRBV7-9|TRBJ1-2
TGTGCCAGCAGCCAGGACTACTATGGCTACACCTTC
CASSQDYYGYTF
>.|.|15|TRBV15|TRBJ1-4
TGTGCCACTCATAGGATGGGCGGTCGGGTTGAAAAACTGTTTTTT
CATHRMGGRVEKLFF
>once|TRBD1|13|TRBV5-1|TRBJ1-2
TGCGCCAGCAGCCCGGACAGGTCTTATGGCTACACCTTC
CASSPDRSYGYTF
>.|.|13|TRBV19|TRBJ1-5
TGTGCCACGAACTGGGGCGGGAATCAGCCCCAGCATTTT
CATNWGGNQPQHF
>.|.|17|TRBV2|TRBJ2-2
TGTGCCAGCAGTCCTAGTCGGGGACCCCGGGGCACCGGGGAGCTGTTTTTT
CASSPSRGPRGTGELFF
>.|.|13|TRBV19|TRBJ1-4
TGTGCCAGTAGGTCGGCGGCTAATGAAAAACTGTTTTTT
CASRSAANEKLFF
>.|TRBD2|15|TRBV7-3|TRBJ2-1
TGTGCCAGCAGCTTTCGCGGGGGGGCCAGGAATGAGCAGTTCTTC
CASSFRGGARNEQFF
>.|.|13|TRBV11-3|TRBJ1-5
TGTGCCAGCAGCCCGCCGATCTATCAGCCCCAGCATTTT
CASSPPIYQPQHF
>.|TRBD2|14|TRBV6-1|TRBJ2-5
TGTGCCAGCAGTGAAACTAGCGGGGGGGAGACCCAGTACTTC
CASSETSGGETQYF
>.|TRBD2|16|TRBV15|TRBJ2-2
TGTGCCACCAGCAGGACTAGCGGGAGGGGCACCGGGGAGCTGTTTTTT
CATSRTSGRGTGELFF
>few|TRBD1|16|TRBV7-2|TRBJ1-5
TGTGCCAGCAGCTTATTTGGCGACAGGGGCAATCAGCCCCAGCATTTT
CASSLFGDRGNQPQHF
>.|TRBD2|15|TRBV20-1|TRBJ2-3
TGCAGTGCTAGTTGGACTAGCGGGAGAACCGATACGCAGTATTTT
CSASWTSGRTDTQYF
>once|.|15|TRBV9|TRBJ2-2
TGTGCCAGCAGCCAATTGTCTGTGAACACCGGGGAGCTGTTTTTT
CASSQLSVNTGELFF
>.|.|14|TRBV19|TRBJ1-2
TGTGCCAGTAGTAGCGCGGAAGGTTACTATGGCTACACCTTC
CASSSAEGYYGYTF